Here is one T cell receptor beta chain with its context. V gave up 7 bases and J gave up 2 bases; unmatched junction bases: 8. The CDR3 extends over 15 amino acids. Looked up from germline, CDR1 is LGHNT and CDR2 is FRNRAP. Profiling relied on immunoSEQ multiplex PCR, and the TCRdb table lists in-frame clones only, not all of them. The repertoire holds approximately 120,000 clones, with about nine tenths as singletons. This sample stems from a study of control samples from healthy donors and cancer patients. This TCR came from a human donor in good health. The donor label of this sample is uncertain. The chain couples TRBV12-5 to TRBJ2-3, with 8 bases aligning to TRBD1. The specimen sequenced was blood. The CDR3 region is CASALRGRDTDTQYF. The CDR3 region has the DNA TGTGCTAGTGCCCTCAGGGGGCGCGACACAGATACGCAGTATTTT. The full variable domain, its missing parts supplied by reference TRBV12-5 and TRBJ2-3, is DARVTQTPRHKVTEMGQEVTMRCQPILGHNTVFWYRQTMMQGLELLAYFRNRAPLDDSGMPKDRFSAEMPDATLATLKIQPSEPRDSAVYFCASALRGRDTDTQYFGPGTRLTVL.